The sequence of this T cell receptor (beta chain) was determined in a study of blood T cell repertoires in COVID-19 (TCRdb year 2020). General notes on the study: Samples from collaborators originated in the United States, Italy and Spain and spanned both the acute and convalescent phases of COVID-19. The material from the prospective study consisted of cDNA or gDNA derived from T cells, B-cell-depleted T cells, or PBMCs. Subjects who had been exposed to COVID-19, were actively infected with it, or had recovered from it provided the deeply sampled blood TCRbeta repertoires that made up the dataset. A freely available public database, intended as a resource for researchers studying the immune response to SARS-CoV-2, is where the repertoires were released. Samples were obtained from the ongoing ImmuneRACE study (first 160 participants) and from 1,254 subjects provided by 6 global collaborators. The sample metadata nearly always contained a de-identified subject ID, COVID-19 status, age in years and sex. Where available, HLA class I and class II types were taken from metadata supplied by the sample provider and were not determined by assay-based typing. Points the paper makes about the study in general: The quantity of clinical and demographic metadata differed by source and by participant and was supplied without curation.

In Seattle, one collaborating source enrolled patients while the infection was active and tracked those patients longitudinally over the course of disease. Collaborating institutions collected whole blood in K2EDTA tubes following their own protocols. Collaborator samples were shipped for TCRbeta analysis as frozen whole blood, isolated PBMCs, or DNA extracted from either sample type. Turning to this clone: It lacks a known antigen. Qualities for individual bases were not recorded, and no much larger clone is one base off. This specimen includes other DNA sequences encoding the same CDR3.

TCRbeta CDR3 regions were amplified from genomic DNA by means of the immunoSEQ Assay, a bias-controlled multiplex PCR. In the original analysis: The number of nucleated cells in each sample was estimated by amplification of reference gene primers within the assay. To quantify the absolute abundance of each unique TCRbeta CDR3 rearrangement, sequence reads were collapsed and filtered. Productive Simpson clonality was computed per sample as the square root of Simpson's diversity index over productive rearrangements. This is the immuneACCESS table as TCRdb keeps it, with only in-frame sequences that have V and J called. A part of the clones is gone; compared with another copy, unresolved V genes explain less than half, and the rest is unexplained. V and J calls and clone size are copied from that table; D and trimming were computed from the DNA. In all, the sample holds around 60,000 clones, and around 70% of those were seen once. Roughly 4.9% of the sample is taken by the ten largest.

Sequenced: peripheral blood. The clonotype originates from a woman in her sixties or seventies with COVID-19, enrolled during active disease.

The nucleotides are TGTGCCAGCAGTTACCCGGGGGGGACTGAAGCTTTCTTT. Translated, this gives CASSYPGGTEAFF. Recombination joined TRBV6-2 or TRBV6-3 with TRBJ1-1, with a tentative D gene TRBD1 over 5 matching bases. The CDR3 goes from the cysteine to the phenylalanine over 13 residues. Only CDR3 DNA is held: 39 bases, read in frame from base 1. The V end loses 2 bases and the J end loses 5 bases, and a stretch of 9 bases separates them. The germline V gene gives CDR1 as MNHEY and CDR2 as SVGEGT.